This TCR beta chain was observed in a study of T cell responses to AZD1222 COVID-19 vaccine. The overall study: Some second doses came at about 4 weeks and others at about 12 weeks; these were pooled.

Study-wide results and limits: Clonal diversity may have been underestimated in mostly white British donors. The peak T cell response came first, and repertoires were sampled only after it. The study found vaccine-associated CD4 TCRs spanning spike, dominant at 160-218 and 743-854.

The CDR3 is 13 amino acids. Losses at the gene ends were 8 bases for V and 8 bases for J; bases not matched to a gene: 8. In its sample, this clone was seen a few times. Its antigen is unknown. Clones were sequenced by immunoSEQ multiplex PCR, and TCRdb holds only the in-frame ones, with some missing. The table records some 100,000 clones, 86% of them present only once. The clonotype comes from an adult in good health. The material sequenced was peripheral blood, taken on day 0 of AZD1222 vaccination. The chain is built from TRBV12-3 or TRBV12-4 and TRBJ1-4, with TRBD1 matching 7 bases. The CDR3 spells CASGSTGIEKLFF. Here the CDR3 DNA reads TGTGCCAGCGGCTCGACAGGGATCGAAAAACTGTTTTTT.